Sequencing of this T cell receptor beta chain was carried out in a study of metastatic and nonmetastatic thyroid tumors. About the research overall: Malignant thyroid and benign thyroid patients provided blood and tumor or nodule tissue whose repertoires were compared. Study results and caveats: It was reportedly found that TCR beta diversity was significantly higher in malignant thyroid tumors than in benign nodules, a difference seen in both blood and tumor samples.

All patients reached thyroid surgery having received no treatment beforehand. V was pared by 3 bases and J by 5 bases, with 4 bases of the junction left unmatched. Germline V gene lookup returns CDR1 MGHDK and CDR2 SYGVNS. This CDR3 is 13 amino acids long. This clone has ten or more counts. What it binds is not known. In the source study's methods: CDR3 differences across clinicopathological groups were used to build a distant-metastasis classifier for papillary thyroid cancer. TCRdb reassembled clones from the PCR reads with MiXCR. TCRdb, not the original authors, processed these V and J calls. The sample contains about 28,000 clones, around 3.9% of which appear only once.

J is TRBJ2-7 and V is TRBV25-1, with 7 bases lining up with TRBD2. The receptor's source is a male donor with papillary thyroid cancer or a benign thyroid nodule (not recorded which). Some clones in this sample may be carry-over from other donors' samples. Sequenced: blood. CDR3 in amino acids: CASSEGGINEQYF. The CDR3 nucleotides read TGTGCCAGCAGTGAGGGGGGGATCAACGAGCAGTACTTC.